This entry is about one TCR beta chain. Its antigen is as yet unknown. This sample is part of a study of cytomegalovirus exposure and HLA in healthy donors. Study-wide results and caveats: It was reported that TCR beta sequences correctly inferred the HLA-A and HLA-B alleles for most subjects. Links to common viral pathogens appeared, in a later analysis, for several of the most significant clusters.

The CDR3 covers 12 residues. Germline CDR1 is SGHDT and CDR2 is YYEEEE. PCR employed 60 Vbeta and 13 Jbeta primers. Libraries were prepared by immunoSEQ multiplex PCR; TCRdb keeps only in-frame clonotypes and omits some of them. The table lists 100,000 or so clones, approximately 81% of them singletons, with around 1.3% in the top ten. Donors sampled were nominally healthy, though unrecorded immune exposures were likely. The sequenced material came from PBMCs. This clonotype was obtained from a man aged 25-40 years in good health and CMV-seronegative. This chain connects TRBV5-6 to TRBJ2-5; no firm D call. The DNA end favors TRBJ2-7, so the J call may be wrong. The chain's CDR3 is CASSLADYEQYF. The DNA for the CDR3 is TGTGCCAGCAGCTTGGCCGACTACGAGCAGTACTTC.